This passage covers 23 T cell receptor beta chains from one sample sequenced in a study of cytomegalovirus exposure and HLA in healthy donors. In the PCR, 60 Vbeta and 13 Jbeta primers were used. Profiling relied on immunoSEQ multiplex PCR, and the TCRdb table lists in-frame clones only, not all of them. The table has about 170,000 clones, around 75% seen once; the top ten hold approximately 2.1%. Sequencing was done on a sample of PBMCs. The receptors stem from a male donor in good health and CMV-seronegative.

The gene calls are TRBV6-5 and TRBJ1-1; no clear D. Trimming shortened V by 0 bases and J by 0 bases, and 8 bases separated the two germline ends. The CDR3 extends over 15 amino acids. Germline values: CDR1 MNHEY, CDR2 SVGAGI. The CDR3 sequence: CASSYSLHMNTEAFF. CDR3 nucleotides: TGTGCCAGCAGTTACTCGCTGCACATGAACACTGAAGCTTTCTTT.

This chain links TRBV6-6 with TRBJ2-7; maybe TRBD2 (5 bases). In germline, CDR1 is MNHNY, CDR2 SVGAGI (reference sequence). CDR3 length equals 16 residues. V lost 0 bases and J 0 bases, leaving 12 bases between the germline ends. As DNA, the CDR3 is TGTGCCAGCAGTTACTCATTACAGACTATCTCCTACGAGCAGTACTTC. Amino acid sequence: CASSYSLQTISYEQYF.

The chain recombines TRBV7-9 with TRBJ2-3; maybe TRBD2 (6 bases). The CDR3 is made up of 15 amino acids. V was clipped by 2 bases and J by 1 base, with 10 bases between them. The germline V gene encodes CDR1 SEHNR and CDR2 FQNEAQ (reference sequence). This CDR3 reads CASSLKRGGTDTQYF. The CDR3, as DNA: TGTGCCAGCAGCTTAAAGCGCGGGGGCACAGATACGCAGTATTTT. Full variable domain (missing parts from reference TRBV7-9 and TRBJ2-3): DTGVSQNPRHKITKRGQNVTFRCDPISEHNRLYWYRQTLGQGPEFLTYFQNEAQLEKSRLLSDRFSAERPKGSFSTLEIQRTEQGDSAMYLCASSLKRGGTDTQYFGPGTRLTVL.

This chain uses TRBV6-5 with TRBJ2-7; the D is unclear. V was cut by 2 bases and J by 5 bases, with 13 bases left in between. Germline V gene lookup returns CDR1 MNHEY and CDR2 SVGAGI. This CDR3 spans 14 amino acids. The CDR3 DNA reads as TGTGCCAGCAGTTACGACTCATGGTCGGACGAGCAGTACTTC. Residues: CASSYDSWSDEQYF.

V is TRBV5-4 and J is TRBJ1-2, with D unclear. Germline CDR1 is SGHNT and CDR2 is YYREEE (reference sequence). This CDR3 has 16 residues. V lost 6 bases, J lost 2 bases, and 20 bases lay in between. CDR3 sequence reads: CASTRGQQSPNYGYTF. For the CDR3, the DNA is TGTGCCAGCACCCGAGGGCAGCAAAGCCCAAACTATGGCTACACCTTC.

The chain combines TRBV5-6 with TRBJ2-5; the D gene is possibly TRBD1 (5 bases). The CDR3 spans 14 residues. Germline lookup yields CDR1 SGHDT and CDR2 YYEEEE. Trimming pared 0 bases from V and 4 bases from J, leaving 10 bases between. The CDR3 region has the DNA TGTGCCAGCAGCTTGGCAGGGCCCGTAGAGACCCAGTACTTC. Amino acids: CASSLAGPVETQYF.

J is TRBJ1-6 and V is TRBV5-5; D is possibly TRBD1 (6 bases). The CDR3 runs to 17 residues. Per germline, CDR1 SGHKS and CDR2 YYEKEE (reference sequence). Trimming removed 2 bases from V and 0 bases from J, with 12 bases in between. In DNA form, the CDR3 reads TGTGCCAGCAGCTTCGGGGGGGCGAGCTCCTATAATTCACCCCTCCACTTT. Its protein is CASSFGGASSYNSPLHF.

The gene calls are TRBV7-9 and TRBJ1-4; TRBD1 agrees at 7 bases. This CDR3 contains 14 residues. Germline V gene lookup returns CDR1 SEHNR and CDR2 FQNEAQ (reference sequence). V trimming: 2 bases; J trimming: 7 bases; junction bases outside the gene matches: 4. CDR3 sequence: CASSLPRDSEKLFF. CDR3 DNA: TGTGCCAGCAGCTTACCTCGGGACAGTGAAAAACTGTTTTTT. Looking up the rest from reference TRBV7-9 and TRBJ1-4 gives the full variable domain: DTGVSQNPRHKITKRGQNVTFRCDPISEHNRLYWYRQTLGQGPEFLTYFQNEAQLEKSRLLSDRFSAERPKGSFSTLEIQRTEQGDSAMYLCASSLPRDSEKLFFGSGTQLSVL.

The chain combines TRBV29-1 with TRBJ1-2; 9 nucleotides match TRBD1. The CDR3 is 13 amino acids. Germline V gene data show CDR1 as SQVTM and CDR2 as ANQGSEA. After removal of 6 bases from V and 8 bases from J, the junction contained 10 bases not matched to a gene. The CDR3 region is CSVVRGQGYGYTF. The DNA for the CDR3 is TGCAGCGTAGTTCGGGGACAGGGATACGGCTACACCTTC.

This clone has only a few counts. The rearrangement links TRBV27 to TRBJ2-3; possible D gene TRBD1, 6 bases. CDR1 and CDR2 (germline): MNHEY, SMNVEV (reference sequence). V shed 10 bases and J shed 6 bases, with 26 bases lying between them. The CDR3 runs 16 residues. The CDR3 region has the DNA TGTGCCACCACCAACCGACCCGGGACATCTTTGGATACGCAGTATTTT. This sequence encodes CATTNRPGTSLDTQYF.

The chain links TRBV7-6 to TRBJ2-5; D might be TRBD1 (6 bases). Germline V lookup: CDR1 SGHVS, CDR2 FNYEAQ. This CDR3 is built from 18 residues. V lost 1 base to trimming and J lost 2 bases, with 20 bases between them. The CDR3 protein is CASSLGRIVDRPQETQYF. The CDR3 DNA follows: TGTGCCAGCAGCTTAGGCCGTATAGTAGACAGGCCTCAAGAGACCCAGTACTTC.

The chain combines TRBV10-1 with TRBJ2-7; D may be TRBD1 (6 bases). The tail of the sequence fits TRBJ2-5 better, so the J call may be wrong. CDR3 size: 15 residues. The germline V gene has CDR1 WNHNN and CDR2 SYGVQD (reference sequence). The CDR3: CASSERGTGRETQYF. CDR3 nucleotide sequence: TGCGCCAGCAGTGAGAGGGGGACGGGTAGAGAGACCCAGTACTTC.

The rearrangement joins TRBV13 to TRBJ2-6; D is unclear. Germline CDR1 is PRHDT and CDR2 is FYEKMQ (reference sequence). This CDR3 is built from 16 residues. V was pared by 0 bases and J by 0 bases, with 6 bases between. The CDR3 is CASSLGQTSGANVLTF. The CDR3 DNA follows: TGTGCCAGCAGCTTAGGACAGACCTCTGGGGCCAACGTCCTGACTTTC.

The chain combines TRBV6-5 with TRBJ2-5; tentatively, D is TRBD2 (7 bases). The ends were cut back, 4 bases at V and 2 bases at J, with 17 bases in the middle. The CDR3 has 16 residues. The V gene's germline CDR1 is MNHEY and CDR2 SVGAGI. The CDR3 protein is CASSLEGGRPQETQYF. The DNA for the CDR3 is TGTGCCAGCAGTTTAGAGGGGGGGCGCCCTCAAGAGACCCAGTACTTC.

This chain uses TRBV11-2 with TRBJ2-7; TRBD1 agrees at 7 bases. Unmatched junction bases numbered 18, after V lost 6 bases and J lost 4 bases. The CDR3 extends over 17 amino acids. Per germline, CDR1 SGHAT and CDR2 FQNNGV. CDR3 sequence reads: CASSLPVGTDSRYEQYF. The CDR3 DNA is TGTGCCAGCAGTCTACCCGTGGGGACAGATTCGAGGTACGAGCAGTACTTC.

The rearrangement links TRBV11-2 to TRBJ1-2; D might be TRBD1 (6 bases). Germline V lookup: CDR1 SGHAT, CDR2 FQNNGV. The CDR3 loop spans 14 amino acids. The V end was cut by 1 base, the J end by 8 bases, with 14 bases between. The chain's CDR3 is CASSLGGQAGGYTF. The CDR3, as DNA: TGTGCCAGCAGCTTAGGGGGGCAGGCCGGGGGCTACACCTTC.

The rearrangement uses TRBV9 and TRBJ1-1; D gene unclear. The CDR3 has 12 amino acids. The V gene's germline CDR1 is SGDLS and CDR2 YYNGEE. V was cut by 3 bases and J by 10 bases, with 13 bases left in between. CDR3 nucleotides: TGTGCCAGCAGCGCTGATAGGTCGGGAGCTTTCTTT. Protein: CASSADRSGAFF.

The chain combines TRBV9 with TRBJ1-6; 7 bases are a match to TRBD1. This CDR3 contains 16 residues. Trimming removed 2 bases from V and 6 bases from J; junction bases left unmatched: 8. Germline V gene data show CDR1 as SGDLS and CDR2 as YYNGEE. The CDR3 DNA is TGTGCCAGCAGCGTCCGGGACAGCCAAGTTAATTCACCCCTCCACTTT. The encoded protein is CASSVRDSQVNSPLHF.

This chain uses TRBV9 with TRBJ2-2, with a possible D match to TRBD1 (6 bases). There are 15 residues in the CDR3. Trimming took 4 bases from V and 4 from J, leaving 14 bases between them. Germline V gene lookup returns CDR1 SGDLS and CDR2 YYNGEE. CDR3 sequence reads: CASSTHRARTGELFF. The CDR3 DNA reads as TGTGCCAGCAGCACTCACAGGGCGCGCACCGGGGAGCTGTTTTTT.

This rearrangement joins TRBV10-2 to TRBJ2-2; 10 bases fit TRBD1. Germline V gene sequence: CDR1 WSHSY, CDR2 SAAADI. The CDR3 extends over 19 amino acids. Trimming removed 2 bases from V and 6 bases from J; junction bases left unmatched: 15. The CDR3 loop is CASSETGTGVFGLPGELFF. The DNA for the CDR3 is TGCGCCAGCAGTGAGACCGGGACAGGGGTGTTCGGGTTGCCCGGGGAGCTGTTTTTT.

V gene TRBV18 combines with J gene TRBJ2-3; TRBD1 is a possible D gene (6 bases). Germline CDR1 is KGHSH and CDR2 is LQKENI. Trimming pared 0 bases from V and 0 bases from J, leaving 10 bases between. This CDR3 comprises 16 residues. CDR3: CASSPPRQASTDTQYF. The CDR3, as DNA: TGTGCCAGCTCACCACCCCGACAGGCTAGCACAGATACGCAGTATTTT.

V usage is TRBV27 and J usage is TRBJ2-1; TRBD2 might be the D (6 bases). V was pared by 7 bases and J by 4 bases, with 17 bases between. The CDR3 length is 15 residues. Germline values: CDR1 MNHEY, CDR2 SMNVEV (reference sequence). The CDR3 nucleotides read TGTGCCAGCAAGAAGGTGTTGCGGGATTACAATGAGCAGTTCTTC. Its protein product is CASKKVLRDYNEQFF.

In its sample, this clone was seen a few times. V gene TRBV5-1 combines with J gene TRBJ2-5, with a tentative D call TRBD1 (7 bases). V gave up 4 bases and J gave up 5 bases, with 12 bases separating them. CDR1 SGHRS and CDR2 YFSETQ come from the germline V gene. The CDR3 covers 13 residues. DNA for the CDR3: TGCGCCAGCAGCGTCAGGGGGGTGGAGACCCAGTACTTC. Translation gives CASSVRGVETQYF. The full variable domain, in which reference TRBV5-1 and TRBJ2-5 provide the parts outside the CDR3, is KAGVTQTPRYLIKTRGQQVTLSCSPISGHRSVSWYQQTPGQGLQFLFEYFSETQRNKGNFPGRFSGRQFSNSRSEMNVSTLELGDSALYLCASSVRGVETQYFGPGTRLLVL.